Presented here are 17 T cell receptor beta chains from one specimen sequenced in a study of cytomegalovirus exposure and HLA in healthy donors. The PCR was carried out with 60 Vbeta primers and 13 Jbeta primers. Some clones are missing from TCRdb's copy, which holds only in-frame ones; the method was immunoSEQ multiplex PCR. The data show roughly 140,000 clones, roughly 80% seen once. The sequenced sample consisted of PBMCs. The receptors were sampled from a female donor in good health and CMV-seronegative.

This clone was recorded a few times. Here the CDR3 reads CASGTGGGEQFF. CDR3 nucleotide sequence: TGTGCCAGTGGGACAGGGGGCGGTGAGCAGTTCTTC. The chain uses TRBV2 and TRBJ2-1, with 12 positions matching TRBD1. CDR3 size: 12 residues. CDR1 SNHLY and CDR2 FYNNEI come from the germline V gene. The V and J ends lost 9 bases and 9 bases, in that order; junction bases with no gene match: 3.

In its sample, this clone was seen once. The rearrangement links TRBV6-1 to TRBJ1-5; tentative D call: TRBD1 (6 bases). This CDR3 is built from 17 residues. Germline CDR1 and CDR2: MNHNS and SASEGT. Deletions cut 4 bases from V and 4 bases from J, with 20 bases between. CDR3 amino acids: CASSVTRRAGANQPQHF. As DNA, the CDR3 is TGTGCCAGCAGTGTCACCCGGCGGGCAGGGGCAAATCAGCCCCAGCATTTT.

The chain has TRBV6-1 and TRBJ1-1, with 9 bases aligning to TRBD1. This CDR3 is 15 amino acids long. Trimming removed 5 bases from V and 0 bases from J; junction bases left unmatched: 4. The V gene's germline CDR1 is MNHNS and CDR2 SASEGT. The CDR3 DNA reads as TGTGCCAGCAGTCCCGGGACAGGGATGAACACTGAAGCTTTCTTT. As protein: CASSPGTGMNTEAFF.

The chain couples TRBV2 to TRBJ2-7, with 7 bases that match TRBD1. The length of the CDR3 is 14 residues. Germline V gene data show CDR1 as SNHLY and CDR2 as FYNNEI. J gave up 0 bases and V 7 bases, and 6 bases lay outside the gene matches. In DNA form, the CDR3 reads TGTGCCAGCAAAGGACAGGCGAGCTCCTACGAGCAGTACTTC. It yields the protein CASKGQASSYEQYF.

The chain's CDR3 is CSVEDPSEASGNYEQYF. The CDR3 nucleotides read TGCAGCGTTGAAGATCCCTCCGAGGCTAGCGGAAACTACGAGCAGTACTTC. This sequence joins TRBV29-1 and TRBJ2-7; 7 positions match TRBD2. Germline values: CDR1 SQVTM, CDR2 ANQGSEA. Germline trimming cut 0 bases from V and 3 bases from J; bases unmatched to any gene: 14. The CDR3 totals 17 residues.

This clone has just one count. V gene TRBV5-1 combines with J gene TRBJ1-3; 7 nucleotides match TRBD1. The CDR3 is 16 residues long. Germline CDR1 SGHRS, CDR2 YFSETQ. The V gene end was trimmed by 4 bases and the J gene end by 4 bases; junction bases not matched to a gene: 11. The CDR3 here is CASSRRPQGVGNTIYF. DNA of the CDR3: TGCGCCAGCAGCAGGCGCCCCCAGGGGGTCGGAAACACCATATATTTT.

J is TRBJ2-5 and V is TRBV5-6; tentative D call: TRBD1 (6 bases). Trimming left V 4 bases short and J 0 bases short, with 10 bases between. Germline assignment: CDR1 SGHDT and CDR2 YYEEEE. The CDR3 runs to 14 residues. The CDR3 DNA sequence: TGTGCCAGCAGCCGCGGACAGTACCAAGAGACCCAGTACTTC. Its protein is CASSRGQYQETQYF.

The rearrangement links TRBV7-8 to TRBJ1-5, with 7 positions matching TRBD1. V lost 5 bases, J lost 6 bases, and 13 bases stayed unmatched. The CDR3 is 16 residues long. Germline V gene lookup returns CDR1 SGHVS and CDR2 FQNEAQ. The CDR3 is CASSPPGGTGVQPQHF. CDR3 DNA: TGTGCCAGCAGCCCCCCCGGAGGCACAGGGGTTCAGCCCCAGCATTTT.

V and J are TRBV10-1 and TRBJ2-5, with D possibly TRBD2 on 6 matching bases. Looked up from germline, CDR1 is WNHNN and CDR2 is SYGVQD (reference sequence). V dropped 3 bases and J dropped 4 bases, with 21 bases sitting between them. The CDR3 has 17 residues. Written as DNA, the CDR3 is TGCGCCAGCAGTGAAGCAGCCCTTCGGGGGAGGAGAGAGACCCAGTACTTC. Residues: CASSEAALRGRRETQYF.

J is TRBJ2-5 and V is TRBV2, with 13 bases lining up with TRBD2. The CDR3 length is 15 residues. Germline trimming cut 5 bases from V and 7 bases from J; bases unmatched to any gene: 7. Germline V lookup: CDR1 SNHLY, CDR2 FYNNEI. CDR3 protein: CASSLLLAGGPTQYF. CDR3 DNA sequence: TGTGCCAGCAGTTTGTTACTAGCGGGAGGGCCGACCCAGTACTTC.

This clone was found once. This chain uses TRBV5-1 with TRBJ2-1; 12 bases map to TRBD2. CDR1 and CDR2 (germline): SGHRS, YFSETQ. The CDR3 is 13 amino acids. V shed 7 bases and J 7 bases; nucleotides not matched to a gene: 3. CDR3 region: CASRLAGENEQFF. The CDR3 DNA sequence: TGCGCCAGCCGACTAGCGGGAGAGAATGAGCAGTTCTTC. Drawing the rest from reference TRBV5-1 and TRBJ2-1, the complete variable domain is KAGVTQTPRYLIKTRGQQVTLSCSPISGHRSVSWYQQTPGQGLQFLFEYFSETQRNKGNFPGRFSGRQFSNSRSEMNVSTLELGDSALYLCASRLAGENEQFFGPGTRLTVL.

DNA of the CDR3: TGCGCCAGCAGCCAAGACCCAGGGCTAGCGGGAGGGCCCCAACGGGGCGAGCAGTACTTC. Translating it yields CASSQDPGLAGGPQRGEQYF. The chain recombines TRBV4-1 with TRBJ2-7; 12 positions agree with TRBD2. V was pared by 0 bases and J by 6 bases, with 18 bases of the junction left unmatched. Germline CDR1 and CDR2: MGHRA and YSYEKL. The CDR3 length is 20 residues.

Here the CDR3 reads CASSDQGQGLVYEQYF. As DNA, the CDR3 is TGTGCCAGCAGTGATCAGGGACAGGGGCTGGTCTACGAGCAGTACTTC. This chain joins TRBV6-1 and TRBJ2-7; TRBD1 matches at 10 bases. Germline V gives CDR1 MNHNS, CDR2 SASEGT. This CDR3 comprises 16 residues. Trimming cost V 3 bases and J 3 bases; bases outside gene matches: 8.

The V and J genes are TRBV19 and TRBJ1-5; D is perhaps TRBD1 (6 bases). The length of the CDR3 is 15 residues. Per the germline V gene, CDR1 is LNHDA and CDR2 is SQIVND (reference sequence). V was pared by 5 bases and J by 7 bases, with 18 bases between. CDR3 loop: CASSSPEQGRQPQHF. The CDR3 DNA follows: TGTGCCAGTAGTTCCCCAGAACAGGGAAGACAGCCCCAGCATTTT. Using reference TRBV19 and TRBJ1-5 for the parts outside the CDR3, the full variable domain is DGGITQSPKYLFRKEGQNVTLSCEQNLNHDAMYWYRQDPGQGLRLIYYSQIVNDFQKGDIAEGYSVSREKKESFPLTVTSAQKNPTAFYLCASSSPEQGRQPQHFGDGTRLSIL.

The V call is TRBV6-5, the J call TRBJ2-1; 7 bases fit TRBD2. Germline V gene lookup returns CDR1 MNHEY and CDR2 SVGAGI. CDR3 length: 15 amino acids. The J segment lost 1 base and the V segment lost 5 bases, leaving 5 bases of the junction unmatched. CDR3 residues: CASSNLAESYNEQFF. The CDR3 DNA sequence: TGTGCCAGCAGTAATCTAGCGGAATCCTACAATGAGCAGTTCTTC.

This clone was recorded once. The chain couples TRBV11-2 to TRBJ1-1; 7 bases agree with TRBD1. Germline assignment: CDR1 SGHAT and CDR2 FQNNGV. Trimming took 5 bases from V and 8 from J; bases not matched to a gene: 8. This CDR3 is built from 13 residues. CDR3 region: CASSQGGRVEAFF. The CDR3 nucleotides read TGTGCCAGCAGCCAGGGGGGCAGGGTCGAAGCTTTCTTT.

The V call is TRBV18, the J call TRBJ1-2; D is uncertain. Trimming stripped 0 bases from V and 4 bases from J, with 12 bases between. Per germline, CDR1 KGHSH and CDR2 LQKENI. The CDR3 totals 15 residues. The CDR3 DNA is TGTGCCAGCTCACCACCATCCCCCCGAGGCTATGGCTACACCTTC. Translated, it gives CASSPPSPRGYGYTF.